The rows below give T cell receptor beta chains drawn from one sample of a study of blood T cell repertoires in COVID-19. The assay was immunoSEQ multiplex PCR, and TCRdb's table has in-frame clones only and misses some. This table holds about 87,000 clones, around nine tenths found once. What was sequenced was peripheral blood. These receptor sequences come from a man aged 35-49 years with acute or convalescent COVID-19. Both conserved end residues are trimmed from each CDR3.

v_gene: TRBV3-1/TRBV3-2
CDR3aa: ASSHKEAYYGYT

v_gene: TRBV18
CDR3aa: ASSPVSPGEKLF

v_gene: TRBV5-1
CDR3aa: ASSFRGTSGTSTDTQY

v_gene: TRBV6-1
CDR3aa: ASSEHGARGEQY

v_gene: TRBV3-1/TRBV3-2
CDR3aa: ASRSSSYEQY

v_gene: TRBV5-1
CDR3aa: ASSSTRDRGFSGANVLT

v_gene: TRBV6-5
CDR3aa: ASRSGGQGTIEQY

v_gene: TRBV19
CDR3aa: ASSIGRGANNEQF

v_gene: TRBV11-2
CDR3aa: ASSLDGRANQPQH

v_gene: TRBV29-1
CDR3aa: SVEERGPNYEQY

v_gene: TRBV6-6
CDR3aa: ASSSVGGYYEQY

v_gene: TRBV30
CDR3aa: AWSVLTGFLSYNEQF

v_gene: TRBV24-1
CDR3aa: ATSARGAQPQH

v_gene: TRBV18
CDR3aa: ASSPLGQGSYNEQF

v_gene: TRBV5-1
CDR3aa: ASSLGQGVGETQY

v_gene: TRBV30
CDR3aa: AGQESPGSPLH

v_gene: TRBV7-2
CDR3aa: ASSLWGDGGKSLH

v_gene: TRBV7-2
CDR3aa: ASSLATRGTRRNEQF

v_gene: TRBV6-5
CDR3aa: ASSPLAAYNSPLH

v_gene: TRBV5-8
CDR3aa: ASSREYEQY

v_gene: TRBV11-2
CDR3aa: ASSDRGISGNTIY

v_gene: TRBV7-2
CDR3aa: ASALAGGSTDTQY

v_gene: TRBV15
CDR3aa: ATSRGWASQETQY

v_gene: TRBV5-1
CDR3aa: ASSLAPGATDTQY

v_gene: TRBV3-1/TRBV3-2
CDR3aa: ASSFTGGDGGYT

v_gene: TRBV19
CDR3aa: ASSMTWQNLDTQY

v_gene: TRBV20-1
CDR3aa: SASRTENSPLH

v_gene: TRBV5-1
CDR3aa: ASSLDRGGEAGYT

v_gene: TRBV6-4
CDR3aa: ASSRTSGITDTQY

v_gene: TRBV5-1
CDR3aa: ASSLNLRTEAF

v_gene: TRBV29-1
CDR3aa: SVETGGAVYGYT

v_gene: TRBV10-2
CDR3aa: ASVQHYSNQPQH

v_gene: TRBV30
CDR3aa: ALRGAGPTDTQY

v_gene: TRBV20-1
CDR3aa: SASPPLNFGTSGRAGFQY

v_gene: TRBV9
CDR3aa: ASSSMESGNQPQH

v_gene: TRBV5-4
CDR3aa: AGGSRRDTGELF

v_gene: TRBV30
CDR3aa: AWEKGAQSDTQY

v_gene: TRBV6-2/TRBV6-3
CDR3aa: ASSVREYGGIGSYEQY

v_gene: TRBV9
CDR3aa: ASSVVAGVAGELF

v_gene: TRBV4-2
CDR3aa: ASSEGLLGEGETQY

v_gene: TRBV6-2/TRBV6-3
CDR3aa: ASSDRSSYNEQF

v_gene: TRBV11-2
CDR3aa: ASSLDRDTEAF

v_gene: TRBV3-1/TRBV3-2
CDR3aa: ASSHRGQLSYEQY

v_gene: TRBV11-2
CDR3aa: ASSHHRTGGDRGNTIY

v_gene: TRBV24-1
CDR3aa: ATSDPVYTGELF

v_gene: TRBV30
CDR3aa: AWSDTGDQPQH

v_gene: TRBV4-2
CDR3aa: ASSHPQGSGNTIY

v_gene: TRBV18
CDR3aa: ASSPSGLALTDTQY

v_gene: TRBV5-1
CDR3aa: ASSFRTGGWTEAF

v_gene: TRBV18
CDR3aa: ASSPLRDSYGYT

v_gene: TRBV25-1
CDR3aa: ACRGQINSPLH

v_gene: TRBV5-1
CDR3aa: ASSLDTATNEKLF

v_gene: TRBV19
CDR3aa: ASSPWAGANTEAF

v_gene: TRBV27
CDR3aa: ASSLQGADEQY

v_gene: TRBV19
CDR3aa: ASRVGGTNEKLF

v_gene: TRBV6-5
CDR3aa: ASRKQGLSGGYT